These 5 T cell receptor beta chains came from one sample sequenced in a study of blood T cell repertoires in COVID-19. Sequenced by immunoSEQ multiplex PCR; TCRdb stores in-frame clones only, minus some. The repertoire holds 180,000 or so clones, with about 91% as singletons. The sequencing input was PBMCs or T cells enriched from blood (not recorded which). The origin of the receptors is a woman under 30 who had recovered from COVID-19.

V gene TRBV4-3 combines with J gene TRBJ2-7, with D possibly being TRBD2 (5 bases). The CDR3 extends over 14 amino acids. In germline, CDR1 is LGHNA, CDR2 YSLEER. Trimming stripped 1 base from V and 7 bases from J, with 14 bases between. CDR3: CASSQGRTSSEQYF. Written as DNA, the CDR3 is TGCGCCAGCAGCCAAGGCCGAACTAGTAGTGAGCAGTACTTC.

The gene calls are TRBV27 and TRBJ2-4, with 8 bases that match TRBD1. Germline loops: CDR1 MNHEY, CDR2 SMNVEV (reference sequence). The CDR3 runs to 16 residues. After removal of 5 bases from V and 0 bases from J, the junction contained 6 bases not matched to a gene. For the CDR3, the DNA is TGTGCCAGCAGTGCCGGGACAGGTTCAGCCAAAAACATTCAGTACTTC. It specifies CASSAGTGSAKNIQYF.

The V call is TRBV2, the J call TRBJ2-7, with TRBD2 matching 11 bases. CDR1 SNHLY and CDR2 FYNNEI come from the germline V gene. The CDR3 spans 15 residues. Trimming cost V 5 bases and J 3 bases; bases outside gene matches: 6. The CDR3 protein is CASSPRTSGSYEQYF. CDR3 DNA: TGTGCCAGCAGTCCGAGAACTAGCGGGAGCTACGAGCAGTACTTC. The whole variable domain, filled in from reference TRBV2 and TRBJ2-7, reads EPEVTQTPSHQVTQMGQEVILRCVPISNHLYFYWYRQILGQKVEFLVSFYNNEISEKSEIFDDQFSVERPDGSNFTLKIRSTKLEDSAMYFCASSPRTSGSYEQYFGPGTRLTVT.

The genes are TRBV18 and TRBJ2-2; possible D gene TRBD2, 5 bases. The CDR3 spans 13 residues. The V end lost 5 bases, the J end lost 6 bases, and 10 bases lay between the germline ends. CDR1 and CDR2 (germline): KGHSH, LQKENI. The CDR3 region is CASSNLAAGELFF. CDR3 coding DNA: TGTGCCAGCTCAAATCTAGCCGCCGGGGAGCTGTTTTTT.

This clone has a single count. The genes are TRBV4-2 and TRBJ1-2; weak D call: TRBD1 (5 bases). The CDR3 totals 14 residues. Trimming pared 1 base from V and 4 bases from J, leaving 10 bases between. Looked up from germline, CDR1 is LGHNA and CDR2 is YNFKEQ. CDR3 amino acids: CASSQVDRGYGYTF. The CDR3, as DNA: TGTGCCAGCAGCCAAGTTGACAGAGGCTATGGCTACACCTTC.